This T cell receptor beta chain is from a study of cytomegalovirus exposure and HLA in healthy donors. The CDR3 length is 14 residues. J lost 3 bases, V lost 2 bases, and 0 bases had no gene match. The germline V gene has CDR1 MNHNY and CDR2 SVGAGI (reference sequence). Primers for the PCR totalled 60 Vbeta and 13 Jbeta. TCRdb's copy holds only in-frame clones and misses some; the assay was immunoSEQ multiplex PCR. Here the sample spans 70,000 to 90,000 clones, around three fifths being singletons. Sequenced: PBMCs. The source is a woman in her thirties or forties in good health and CMV-seropositive. J is TRBJ1-3 and V is TRBV6-6; 8 nucleotides align to TRBD1. CDR3 coding DNA: TGTGCCAGCAGTTACACAGGGGGTGGAAACACCATATATTTT. Its translation is CASSYTGGGNTIYF.